The sample holds a few counts of the clone carrying this T cell receptor beta chain. cDNA carried unique molecular identifiers, and a universal primer site was added by template switching. Using its own MiXCR run on the 5' RACE reads, TCRdb lists one record per CDR3 protein. The table lists around 230,000 distinct CDR3 sequences, roughly 7.1% of them singletons. The data are from a study of identical twins. This sample was also put to use in a study of T cells expressing NK-cell markers. That paper states: Several donors had dominant NKG2C+ clonotypes that comprised about 1.0-8% of their CD8+ T cells. In several donors, dominant clonotypes made up 28.3-60.1% of CD3+CD56-NKG2C+ cells.

The sequence derives from a woman between 18 and 30 years old in good health. The sample comprised CD8+ T cells sorted from blood.

This CDR3 reads CAWKVGNTGELFF. The CDR3 DNA sequence: TGTGCCTGGAAGGTGGGGAACACCGGGGAGCTGTTTTTT. V gene TRBV30 combines with J gene TRBJ2-2; no clear D. V was pared by 4 bases and J by 1 base, with 7 bases between. Germline values: CDR1 GTSNPN, CDR2 SVGIG (reference sequence). The CDR3 has 13 residues. Combining the CDR3 with reference TRBV30 and TRBJ2-2 gives the whole variable domain SQTIHQWPATLVQPVGSPLSLECTVEGTSNPNLYWYRQAAGRGLQLLFYSVGIGQISSEVPQNLSASRPQDRQFILSSKKLLLSDSGFYLCAWKVGNTGELFFGEGSRLTVL.